The source of this T cell receptor beta chain is a study of T-cell reconstitution after alpha-beta-depleted transplantation in children. The authors prepared the TCRbeta library with unique molecular identifiers. Using its own MiXCR run on the PCR reads, TCRdb lists one record per CDR3 protein. This table has under 450,000 distinct CDR3 sequences, about an eighth appearing once. Germline CDR1 is MNHEY and CDR2 is SMNVEV (reference sequence). The CDR3 covers 14 residues. With V trimmed by 4 bases and J by 5 bases, 4 bases remained unmatched. The material sequenced was PBMCs, taken from the stem cell graft. The rearrangement joins TRBV27 to TRBJ2-5, with 10 bases fitting TRBD2. This TCR came from a human donor who donated a stem cell graft to a child with Fanconi anemia. CDR3: CASSSLAGVETQYF. CDR3 DNA sequence: TGTGCCAGCAGTTCGCTAGCGGGGGTTGAGACCCAGTACTTC.